The 30 T cell receptor beta chains in this list originate from one sample, sequenced in a study of blood T cell repertoires in COVID-19 (dated by TCRdb to between 2020 and 2021). Receptor libraries were prepared by the immunoSEQ multiplex PCR assay. This immuneACCESS table, as held by TCRdb, lists in-frame sequences with V and J called but not all clones. Of the missing ones, under half trace to an unresolved V gene in checked studies; the others have no known cause. Within this sample are 150,000 to 200,000 clones, with roughly 90% of them counted one time only. 2% to 2.5% of the sample is taken by the ten largest. The material sequenced was PBMCs or T cells enriched from blood (not recorded which). The receptors shown here come from a woman in her twenties or thirties who had recovered from COVID-19.

This chain joins TRBV29-1 and TRBJ1-1; 7 positions agree with TRBD1. Germline loops: CDR1 SQVTM, CDR2 ANQGSEA. This CDR3 region has 13 residues. The junction had 7 bases not matched to a gene; V was cut back by 8 bases and J by 1 base. The CDR3 DNA reads as TGCAGCTCCCGGCCAGGGGGGAACACTGAAGCTTTCTTT. Translating gives CSSRPGGNTEAFF.

The V and J genes are TRBV21-1 and TRBJ2-2; TRBD2 reflects the table's D call only, with no check against the DNA. TRBV21-1 represents a pseudogene. The CDR3 runs to 12 residues. In nucleotides, the CDR3 is TGTGCCAGCAGCATAGAGATCCGGGAGCTGTTTTTT. Translation gives CASSIEIRELFF.

The sample holds a few counts of this clone. J is TRBJ1-2 and V is TRBV7-2, with a tentative D call TRBD1 (5 bases). Germline V gene data show CDR1 as SGHTA and CDR2 as FQGNSA. The CDR3 contains 13 residues. The V end lost 0 bases, the J end lost 5 bases, and 7 bases lay between the germline ends. CDR3 sequence (DNA): TGTGCCAGCAGCTTAGCGGAGGGGTATGGCTACACCTTC. Amino acid sequence: CASSLAEGYGYTF. Looking up the rest from reference TRBV7-2 and TRBJ1-2 gives the full variable domain: GAGVSQSPSNKVTEKGKDVELRCDPISGHTALYWYRQSLGQGLEFLIYFQGNSAPDKSGLPSDRFSAERTGGSVSTLTIQRTQQEDSAVYLCASSLAEGYGYTFGSGTRLTVV.

J is TRBJ2-5 and V is TRBV15; 7 bases map to TRBD2. The CDR3 spans 16 residues. The germline V gene encodes CDR1 LNHNV and CDR2 YYDKDF (reference sequence). V was clipped by 0 bases and J by 1 base; unmatched bases: 5. For the CDR3, the DNA is TGTGCCACCAGCAGAGAACGGGGAGGGAGCCAAGAGACCCAGTACTTC. Translated, it gives CATSRERGGSQETQYF.

This chain joins TRBV24-1 and TRBJ2-3; the D gene is possibly TRBD2 (6 bases). This CDR3 is 17 amino acids long. Germline values: CDR1 KGHDR, CDR2 SFDVKD. The V end was cut by 4 bases, the J end by 0 bases, with 16 bases between. The CDR3 sequence is CATSDASPGTSTDTQYF. The CDR3 coding sequence is TGTGCCACCAGTGACGCCTCCCCCGGGACTAGCACAGATACGCAGTATTTT.

This chain connects TRBV14 to TRBJ1-4, with D perhaps matching TRBD1 (5 bases). Germline assignment: CDR1 SGHDN and CDR2 FVKESK. The CDR3 contains 17 residues. V was cut by 1 base and J by 7 bases, with 19 bases left in between. CDR3 coding DNA: TGTGCCAGCAGCCAAGCTCGGGGACTTTCGGGTAGTGAAAAACTGTTTTTT. Translating it yields CASSQARGLSGSEKLFF.

V usage is TRBV11-2 and J usage is TRBJ1-2; 11 bases fit TRBD1. The CDR3 sequence is 17 residues long. J was trimmed by 3 bases and V by 0 bases; bases with no gene match: 6. CDR1 SGHAT and CDR2 FQNNGV come from the germline V gene. The chain's CDR3 is CASSLDRGTGGDYGYTF. The CDR3 bases are TGTGCCAGCAGCTTAGATCGGGGGACAGGGGGAGACTATGGCTACACCTTC.

The chain joins TRBV5-1 to TRBJ1-2; D may be TRBD1 (5 bases). The V end lost 4 bases, the J end lost 2 bases, and 12 bases lay between the germline ends. Germline-derived CDR1 and CDR2 are SGHRS and YFSETQ. The CDR3 runs 14 residues. Here the CDR3 reads CASSPLTVNYGYTF. Here the CDR3 DNA reads TGCGCCAGCAGCCCCTTGACAGTGAACTATGGCTACACCTTC.

The genes are TRBV5-6 and TRBJ1-3, with TRBD1 matching 8 bases. CDR3 size: 15 residues. The junction had 10 bases not matched to a gene; V was cut back by 3 bases and J by 8 bases. Per the germline V gene, CDR1 is SGHDT and CDR2 is YYEEEE. The CDR3 DNA reads TGTGCCAGCAGCTCGGCACAGGGGGGCTATGACACCATATATTTT. It yields the protein CASSSAQGGYDTIYF.

The V call is TRBV19, the J call TRBJ1-4; a weak D match, TRBD1 (6 bases). V lost 5 bases and J lost 8, with 21 bases in between. The CDR3 totals 16 residues. Germline loops: CDR1 LNHDA, CDR2 SQIVND (reference sequence). CDR3 nucleotides: TGTGCCAGTAGTTACTCCCATGGGGGGGGGCGAGAAAAACTGTTTTTT. As protein: CASSYSHGGGREKLFF.

The gene calls are TRBV14 and TRBJ1-2; D is unclear. The CDR3 length is 14 residues. Germline assignment: CDR1 SGHDN and CDR2 FVKESK. Trimming took 3 bases from V and 8 from J, leaving 16 bases between them. The CDR3 DNA reads TGTGCCAGCAGCCAGCTAATGGGCCGGTGGGGCTACACCTTC. It translates to CASSQLMGRWGYTF.

The V and J genes are TRBV7-2 and TRBJ2-7, with 8 positions matching TRBD2. The trim removed 0 bases at V and 2 bases at J, leaving 6 bases unmatched. The CDR3 consists of 16 residues. Germline V CDR1 and CDR2: SGHTA, FQGNSA. The CDR3 coding sequence is TGTGCCAGCAGCTTAGCGGCTAGCGGGCCTACCTACGAGCAGTACTTC. Its protein product is CASSLAASGPTYEQYF.

This chain uses TRBV6-1 with TRBJ2-4; no firm D call. Per germline, CDR1 MNHNS and CDR2 SASEGT. The CDR3 runs 17 residues. V was pared by 2 bases and J by 0 bases, with 14 bases between. CDR3 sequence reads: CASSEFKGGGAKNIQYF. In DNA form, the CDR3 reads TGTGCCAGCAGTGAATTTAAAGGCGGCGGAGCCAAAAACATTCAGTACTTC.

The DNA of the CDR3 is TGTGCCAGCAGTACCCGGGCAGGGGGCAATGAAAAACTGTTTTTT. Translated: CASSTRAGGNEKLFF. This chain joins TRBV28 and TRBJ1-4; TRBD1 matches 8 bases. The CDR3 runs 15 residues. Germline assignment: CDR1 MDHEN and CDR2 SYDVKM. With V trimmed by 5 bases and J by 5 bases, 7 bases remained unmatched.

This chain connects TRBV27 to TRBJ1-3; possible D gene TRBD1, 5 bases. V lost 3 bases, J lost 1 base, and 10 bases lay in between. The CDR3 is made up of 15 amino acids. Looked up from germline, CDR1 is MNHEY and CDR2 is SMNVEV (reference sequence). The CDR3 sequence is CASSFGGGSGNTIYF. CDR3 sequence (DNA): TGTGCCAGCAGTTTTGGGGGGGGTTCTGGAAACACCATATATTTT.

The sample holds one count of this clone. CDR3 sequence (DNA): TGTGCCAGCAGATTGCCCGGACAGGGCCACTATGGCTACACCTTC. Encoded protein: CASRLPGQGHYGYTF. The chain uses TRBV11-2 and TRBJ1-2; 8 nucleotides align to TRBD1. This CDR3 has 15 residues. Trimming at V came to 6 bases and at J to 3 bases, leaving 9 bases not matched to a gene. Germline CDR1 is SGHAT and CDR2 is FQNNGV.

The chain combines TRBV9 with TRBJ1-3; D possibly corresponds to TRBD1 (6 bases). Germline V gene sequence: CDR1 SGDLS, CDR2 YYNGEE. The CDR3 covers 15 residues. V lost 3 bases and J 2 bases, leaving 12 bases between the germline ends. CDR3 sequence: CASSAGGSPGNTIYF. The CDR3, as DNA: TGTGCCAGCAGCGCGGGGGGCTCCCCTGGAAACACCATATATTTT.

The V gene is TRBV18, the J gene TRBJ1-1; D is uncertain. Germline V gene lookup returns CDR1 KGHSH and CDR2 LQKENI. The CDR3 covers 15 residues. Trimming removed 3 bases at V and 0 bases at J, with 11 bases between. CDR3 sequence: CASSPKTFMNTEAFF. For the CDR3, the DNA is TGTGCCAGCTCACCTAAGACTTTCATGAACACTGAAGCTTTCTTT.

This sequence joins TRBV7-3 and TRBJ2-5; possible D gene TRBD2, 6 bases. The CDR3 length is 13 residues. Germline CDR1 reads SGHTA; CDR2 reads FQGTGA. V lost 5 bases and J lost 2, with 9 bases in between. The CDR3 coding sequence is TGTGCCAGCAGCGTGACTAGTCAAGAGACCCAGTACTTC. It is translated as CASSVTSQETQYF. The whole variable domain, filled in from reference TRBV7-3 and TRBJ2-5, reads GAGVSQTPSNKVTEKGKYVELRCDPISGHTALYWYRQSLGQGPEFLIYFQGTGAADDSGLPNDRFFAVRPEGSVSTLKIQRTERGDSAVYLCASSVTSQETQYFGPGTRLLVL.

This sequence joins TRBV30 and TRBJ2-5, with TRBD2 matching 8 bases. This CDR3 has 16 residues. Per germline, CDR1 GTSNPN and CDR2 SVGIG (reference sequence). V lost 2 bases and J lost 5; bases outside the gene matches: 13. CDR3 protein: CAWSTGASASGETQYF. The CDR3 DNA reads as TGTGCCTGGAGTACCGGGGCCTCGGCTAGCGGGGAGACCCAGTACTTC.

The rearrangement links TRBV7-6 to TRBJ2-7; 11 nucleotides line up with TRBD1. This CDR3 comprises 15 residues. Trimming at V came to 5 bases and at J to 5 bases, leaving 8 bases not matched to a gene. Germline V gene lookup returns CDR1 SGHVS and CDR2 FNYEAQ. The CDR3 region has the DNA TGTGCCAGCAGCGCGGACAGGGGGCGCACGGACGAGCAGTACTTC. This codes for CASSADRGRTDEQYF.

This chain links TRBV19 with TRBJ1-1; D gene unclear. Germline V gene sequence: CDR1 LNHDA, CDR2 SQIVND (reference sequence). The CDR3 contains 10 residues. V lost 10 bases and J lost 6, with 9 bases in between. The CDR3 is CATRGPEAFF. Here the CDR3 DNA reads TGTGCCACCCGGGGTCCTGAAGCTTTCTTT.

The chain joins TRBV9 to TRBJ2-7; TRBD2 aligns across 7 bases. With 0 bases clipped from V and 2 bases from J, the junction kept 5 bases outside the gene matches. The CDR3 runs 15 residues. CDR1 SGDLS and CDR2 YYNGEE come from the germline V gene. In DNA form, the CDR3 reads TGTGCCAGCAGCGTAGGGACGGGACTAACCTACGAGCAGTACTTC. Translation gives CASSVGTGLTYEQYF. The full variable domain, completed using reference TRBV9 and TRBJ2-7, is DSGVTQTPKHLITATGQRVTLRCSPRSGDLSVYWYQQSLDQGLQFLIQYYNGEERAKGNILERFSAQQFPDLHSELNLSSLELGDSALYFCASSVGTGLTYEQYFGPGTRLTVT.

The V gene is TRBV2, the J gene TRBJ1-1; possibly TRBD1 for D (5 bases). The CDR3 length is 16 residues. Germline CDR1 SNHLY, CDR2 FYNNEI. With 5 bases removed from V and 1 base from J, the gap between germline ends came to 17 bases. The DNA of the CDR3 is TGTGCCAGCAGTAGAAGCAGGGTTTCCCAGAACACTGAAGCTTTCTTT. The encoded protein is CASSRSRVSQNTEAFF.

The rearrangement joins TRBV7-2 to TRBJ1-2, with D tentatively TRBD1 (5 bases). CDR1 SGHTA and CDR2 FQGNSA come from the germline V gene. CDR3 length equals 14 residues. Between the trimmed V and J ends, which lost 5 bases and 2 bases, there was a span of 12 bases. CDR3: CASSPEGMNYGYTF. CDR3 DNA sequence: TGTGCCAGCAGCCCGGAGGGGATGAACTATGGCTACACCTTC.

V gene TRBV10-2 combines with J gene TRBJ2-2, with D possibly matching TRBD1 (6 bases). This CDR3 is 17 amino acids long. Germline lookup yields CDR1 WSHSY and CDR2 SAAADI. The V end was cut by 8 bases, the J end by 4 bases, with 23 bases between. The CDR3, as DNA: TGCGCCAGCCGATCGCGTCTAGCAGGGGTGGGCACCGGGGAGCTGTTTTTT. It is translated as CASRSRLAGVGTGELFF.

The genes are TRBV6-2 or TRBV6-3 and TRBJ2-5, with 7 bases aligning to TRBD1. The CDR3 spans 16 residues. J was trimmed by 1 base and V by 4 bases; bases with no gene match: 9. CDR1 and CDR2 from the germline V gene are MNHEY and SVGEGT. CDR3 DNA: TGTGCCAGCAGTTTACGATCACGGACAGGCCAAGAGACCCAGTACTTC. This translates into CASSLRSRTGQETQYF.

The chain is built from TRBV10-3 and TRBJ2-1; D possibly corresponds to TRBD2 (5 bases). Trimming pared 0 bases from V and 7 bases from J, leaving 13 bases between. CDR1 ENHRY and CDR2 SYGVKD come from the germline V gene. There are 15 residues in the CDR3. Here the CDR3 DNA reads TGTGCCATCAGTGAGTCGGCGAGCGAGGGAAATGAGCAGTTCTTC. Translated: CAISESASEGNEQFF.

This sequence joins TRBV30 and TRBJ2-7, with 9 bases identical to TRBD1. The germline V gene encodes CDR1 GTSNPN and CDR2 SVGIG (reference sequence). The CDR3 length is 14 residues. V was clipped by 5 bases and J by 2 bases; unmatched bases: 7. The DNA for the CDR3 is TGTGCCTGGGGGAGGGGACAGGGAACCTACGAGCAGTACTTC. Translation: CAWGRGQGTYEQYF.

The V call is TRBV7-2, the J call TRBJ1-2; 10 nucleotides align to TRBD1. Germline V gene data show CDR1 as SGHTA and CDR2 as FQGNSA. The trim removed 5 bases at V and 2 bases at J, leaving 5 bases unmatched. The length of the CDR3 is 15 residues. CDR3 nucleotides: TGTGCCAGCAGCGCCGACAGGGGGCGGAACTATGGCTACACCTTC. It codes for CASSADRGRNYGYTF.